The next 29 T cell receptor beta chains were all read from a single sample in a study of shared clonotypes between healthy human individuals. Method: immunoSEQ multiplex PCR; TCRdb's copy keeps in-frame clones and lacks some. The profile shows more than 400,000 clones, 90% to 97% of them singletons. Sequenced material: naive CD4+ T cells sorted from blood. Subset: CD45RA+ positively selected. These receptor sequences come from a woman aged 25 to 39 in good health.

The chain uses TRBV7-2 and TRBJ2-7; D not certain. CDR1 SGHTA and CDR2 FQGNSA come from the germline V gene. The CDR3 is 11 amino acids. The V gene lost 5 bases and the J gene lost 6 bases, with 8 bases spanning the gap. CDR3 DNA: TGTGCCAGCAGCCTAATCGGCGAGCAGTACTTC. Encoded protein: CASSLIGEQYF. Variable domain in full (rest from reference TRBV7-2 and TRBJ2-7): GAGVSQSPSNKVTEKGKDVELRCDPISGHTALYWYRQSLGQGLEFLIYFQGNSAPDKSGLPSDRFSAERTGGSVSTLTIQRTQQEDSAVYLCASSLIGEQYFGPGTRLTVT.

This CDR3 is CASSGTSGSYEQYF. CDR3 nucleotides: TGTGCCAGCAGTGGGACTAGCGGGAGCTACGAGCAGTACTTC. The chain couples TRBV6-1 to TRBJ2-7, with 13 positions matching TRBD2. Germline V gene lookup returns CDR1 MNHNS and CDR2 SASEGT. J was trimmed by 3 bases and V by 4 bases; bases with no gene match: 0. The CDR3 has 14 amino acids.

The V gene is TRBV11-2, the J gene TRBJ2-3, with 9 bases identical to TRBD2. Germline V gives CDR1 SGHAT, CDR2 FQNNGV. The CDR3 runs to 15 residues. After removal of 0 bases from V and 10 bases from J, the junction contained 8 bases not matched to a gene. In nucleotides, the CDR3 is TGTGCCAGCAGCTTAGATCGGGCTAGCGGGGTTGCGCAGTATTTT. Translating gives CASSLDRASGVAQYF.

CDR3 loop: CATSRDRIGGGEQFF. In nucleotides, the CDR3 is TGTGCCACCAGCAGAGATAGGATCGGAGGCGGTGAGCAGTTCTTC. This chain connects TRBV15 to TRBJ2-1; the D gene is possibly TRBD2 (5 bases). V was pared by 0 bases and J by 9 bases, with 15 bases between. The CDR3 extends over 15 amino acids. CDR1 and CDR2 from the germline V gene are LNHNV and YYDKDF (reference sequence).

V usage is TRBV4-1 and J usage is TRBJ2-7; D unclear. CDR1 MGHRA and CDR2 YSYEKL come from the germline V gene. The CDR3 extends over 13 amino acids. V was shortened by 0 bases and J by 6 bases, with 9 bases between the two germline ends. The CDR3 DNA reads as TGCGCCAGCAGCCAAGATGGGTTCCGCGAGCAGTACTTC. Its translation: CASSQDGFREQYF.

The chain joins TRBV5-1 to TRBJ1-2; no clear D. Trimming shortened V by 8 bases and J by 4 bases, and 12 bases separated the two germline ends. The CDR3 totals 12 residues. Germline V gene lookup returns CDR1 SGHRS and CDR2 YFSETQ. CDR3 bases: TGCGCCAGTAGTACAGCGGGCTATGGCTACACCTTC. It encodes CASSTAGYGYTF.

This chain joins TRBV14 and TRBJ2-7; either TRBD1 or TRBD2 may supply D (5 bases each). The V gene lost 1 base and the J gene lost 7 bases, with 17 bases spanning the gap. The CDR3 extends over 15 amino acids. The germline V gene encodes CDR1 SGHDN and CDR2 FVKESK. DNA for the CDR3: TGTGCCAGCAGCCAAGGTCGGGGCTCCCCGGCGGAGCAGTACTTC. It yields the protein CASSQGRGSPAEQYF.

The chain is built from TRBV9 and TRBJ2-3, with a possible D match to TRBD1 (5 bases). Trimming stripped 1 base from V and 0 bases from J, with 12 bases between. This CDR3 region has 16 residues. In germline, CDR1 is SGDLS, CDR2 YYNGEE. CDR3 sequence reads: CASSVFWTPSTDTQYF. The CDR3 DNA reads as TGTGCCAGCAGCGTATTTTGGACACCTAGCACAGATACGCAGTATTTT.

This chain links TRBV11-2 with TRBJ2-1; the D gene is possibly TRBD1 (5 bases). Trimming took off 2 bases at V and 4 bases at J, with 12 bases between the two ends. Germline values: CDR1 SGHAT, CDR2 FQNNGV. The CDR3 runs to 15 residues. The CDR3 region has the DNA TGTGCCAGCAGCTTATTCCCGACAGTATACAATGAGCAGTTCTTC. Its translation: CASSLFPTVYNEQFF.

This chain links TRBV5-6 with TRBJ1-5; D ambiguous. CDR3 size: 16 residues. V lost 1 base and J lost 2, with 13 bases in between. Germline CDR1 is SGHDT and CDR2 is YYEEEE. CDR3 DNA: TGTGCCAGCAGCTTGTCGATCGACCGGGGCAATCAGCCCCAGCATTTT. Its translation: CASSLSIDRGNQPQHF.

The chain uses TRBV18 and TRBJ2-3; TRBD2 aligns across 11 bases. Germline V gene sequence: CDR1 KGHSH, CDR2 LQKENI. The CDR3 covers 19 residues. V was clipped by 3 bases and J by 0 bases; unmatched bases: 11. DNA for the CDR3: TGTGCCAGCTCACCTCCCCGTACTAGCGGGAGCGGAAGCACAGATACGCAGTATTTT. Its protein product is CASSPPRTSGSGSTDTQYF.

The V and J genes are TRBV7-2 and TRBJ1-1, with 8 bases fitting TRBD1. Per the germline V gene, CDR1 is SGHTA and CDR2 is FQGNSA. This CDR3 is 13 amino acids long. Germline trimming cut 3 bases from V and 5 bases from J; bases unmatched to any gene: 2. For the CDR3, the DNA is TGTGCCAGCAGCTTGGGACAGGAGACTGAAGCTTTCTTT. It specifies CASSLGQETEAFF.

V is TRBV27 and J is TRBJ2-7; 12 positions match TRBD2. The V segment lost 7 bases and the J segment 5 bases; nucleotides outside the gene matches: 6. The CDR3 is made up of 14 amino acids. From germline, CDR1 is MNHEY and CDR2 SMNVEV (reference sequence). CDR3 DNA: TGTGCCAGCACCCGACTAGCGGGAGAGGACGAGCAGTACTTC. This translates into CASTRLAGEDEQYF.

This chain uses TRBV27 with TRBJ2-7; D gene unclear. V was trimmed by 6 bases and J by 3 bases, leaving 21 bases between them. This CDR3 spans 16 amino acids. CDR1 is MNHEY, CDR2 SMNVEV, per germline (reference sequence). CDR3 nucleotides: TGTGCCAGCAGGCCGAGGATCAGCCTTAACGTCTACGAGCAGTACTTC. Translating it yields CASRPRISLNVYEQYF.

This clone was counted a single time. The rearrangement uses TRBV7-9 and TRBJ2-1; D not resolved. The CDR3 is 16 amino acids. The germline V and J ends were trimmed by 6 bases and 0 bases, with 15 bases remaining between them. Germline-derived CDR1 and CDR2 are SEHNR and FQNEAQ (reference sequence). CDR3 DNA sequence: TGTGCCAGCAGAAGCCCAAGCGTGCTCTCCTACAATGAGCAGTTCTTC. Amino acid sequence: CASRSPSVLSYNEQFF.

The CDR3 reads CASSHFRLAILEDTQYF. The CDR3 region has the DNA TGCGCCAGCAGCCATTTCCGACTAGCCATCTTAGAAGATACGCAGTATTTT. The rearrangement links TRBV4-1 to TRBJ2-3, with TRBD2 matching over 7 bases. The CDR3 has 17 residues. CDR1 and CDR2 (germline): MGHRA, YSYEKL. J was trimmed by 5 bases and V by 3 bases; bases with no gene match: 14.

The V gene is TRBV30, the J gene TRBJ1-5; perhaps TRBD1 as D (6 bases). This CDR3 has 15 amino acids. Trimming took 0 bases from V and 8 from J, leaving 17 bases between them. Germline values: CDR1 GTSNPN, CDR2 SVGIG (reference sequence). The CDR3 region has the DNA TGTGCCTGGAGTGTACAGGGCTCGGAGATGAAGCCCCAGCATTTT. Translation gives CAWSVQGSEMKPQHF.

The CDR3 loop reads CASRQGRDYGYTF. CDR3 nucleotide sequence: TGTGCCAGCAGACAAGGGAGGGATTACGGCTACACCTTC. V is TRBV28 and J is TRBJ1-2; D gene uncertain. The CDR3 length is 13 residues. Germline loops: CDR1 MDHEN, CDR2 SYDVKM. The V end was cut by 6 bases, the J end by 8 bases, with 16 bases between.

The chain employs TRBV5-1 and TRBJ2-6; D remains unclear. The CDR3 covers 14 residues. V lost 4 bases, J lost 0 bases, and 5 bases lay in between. Germline lookup yields CDR1 SGHRS and CDR2 YFSETQ. CDR3 amino acids: CASSPISGANVLTF. The CDR3 DNA reads as TGCGCCAGCAGCCCCATCTCTGGGGCCAACGTCCTGACTTTC.

The chain joins TRBV5-4 to TRBJ2-5, with TRBD2 identical over 14 bases. Germline-derived CDR1 and CDR2 are SGHNT and YYREEE (reference sequence). J lost 4 bases, V lost 3 bases, and 11 bases had no gene match. The length of the CDR3 is 18 residues. The CDR3 coding sequence is TGTGCCAGCAGCTATGGGACTAGCGGGAGCCTGGGGGGAGAGACCCAGTACTTC. Its translation is CASSYGTSGSLGGETQYF.

The chain uses TRBV5-1 and TRBJ1-3; no clear D. The V end was cut by 4 bases, the J end by 0 bases, with 8 bases between. The CDR3 loop spans 14 amino acids. In germline, CDR1 is SGHRS, CDR2 YFSETQ. CDR3 bases: TGCGCCAGCAGCCCGGCAGCCTCTGGAAACACCATATATTTT. This sequence encodes CASSPAASGNTIYF.

The J gene is TRBJ2-5, the V gene TRBV15; 10 nucleotides line up with TRBD1. Germline-derived CDR1 and CDR2 are LNHNV and YYDKDF (reference sequence). J lost 2 bases, V lost 1 base, and 7 bases had no gene match. There are 17 residues in the CDR3. This chain's CDR3 is CATSRGGDRGFQETQYF. In nucleotides, the CDR3 is TGTGCCACCAGCAGAGGTGGGGACAGGGGTTTTCAAGAGACCCAGTACTTC.

The chain carries TRBV5-1 and TRBJ1-2; D gene uncertain. Germline-derived CDR1 and CDR2 are SGHRS and YFSETQ. This CDR3 contains 15 residues. Trimming removed 1 base at V and 1 base at J, with 11 bases between. CDR3 loop: CASSLNMEINYGYTF. The CDR3 DNA sequence: TGCGCCAGCAGCTTGAACATGGAGATTAACTATGGCTACACCTTC.

The chain joins TRBV6-5 to TRBJ2-2; D is undetermined. V lost 8 bases to trimming and J lost 6 bases, with 10 bases between them. Per germline, CDR1 MNHEY and CDR2 SVGAGI. The CDR3 has 12 residues. The CDR3 here is CASRRSPGELFF. The DNA for the CDR3 is TGTGCCAGCCGCCGGTCCCCCGGGGAGCTGTTTTTT.

The rearrangement joins TRBV28 to TRBJ2-1; TRBD2 matches 7 bases. With 4 bases clipped from V and 15 bases from J, the junction kept 9 bases outside the gene matches. The V gene's germline CDR1 is MDHEN and CDR2 SYDVKM. The CDR3 is made up of 12 amino acids. The CDR3 nucleotides are TGTGCCAGCAGTTCCGCCTGGCTAGCGGCGTTCTTC. This encodes CASSSAWLAAFF.

This clone was seen a single time. CDR3 DNA: TGTGCCAGCGGGCGGAACACTGAAGCTTTCTTT. This codes for CASGRNTEAFF. V usage is TRBV25-1 and J usage is TRBJ1-1; D is unresolved. Germline lookup yields CDR1 MGHDK and CDR2 SYGVNS. The V gene lost 8 bases and the J gene lost 1 base, with 5 bases spanning the gap. The CDR3 covers 11 residues. Complete variable domain (other parts from reference TRBV25-1 and TRBJ1-1): EADIYQTPRYLVIGTGKKITLECSQTMGHDKMYWYQQDPGMELHLIHYSYGVNSTEKGDLSSESTVSRIRTEHFPLTLESARPSHTSQYLCASGRNTEAFFGQGTRLTVV.

A single count supports this clone. The gene calls are TRBV11-3 and TRBJ2-1; D is unclear. With 1 base removed from V and 1 base from J, the gap between germline ends came to 8 bases. This CDR3 comprises 15 residues. Looked up from germline, CDR1 is SGHNT and CDR2 is YENEEA. The CDR3 bases are TGTGCCAGCAGCTTAGGGGCGTTATCCTACAATGAGCAGTTCTTC. This gives the protein CASSLGALSYNEQFF.

A single count supports this clone. The J gene is TRBJ1-6, the V gene TRBV18; tentatively, D is TRBD1 (6 bases). The ends were cut back, 0 bases at V and 7 bases at J, with 13 bases in the middle. This CDR3 has 16 residues. Germline CDR1 reads KGHSH; CDR2 reads LQKENI. The CDR3, as DNA: TGTGCCAGCTCACCACCGGGGGCGCGACGGAATTCACCCCTCCACTTT. It specifies CASSPPGARRNSPLHF.

This clone appeared a single time. The V and J genes are TRBV15 and TRBJ2-5; D is possibly TRBD1 (6 bases). The J call may be incorrect, as the DNA end agrees better with TRBJ2-7. The V gene's germline CDR1 is LNHNV and CDR2 YYDKDF (reference sequence). This CDR3 is 13 amino acids long. The CDR3: CATSRDRGNEQYF. The CDR3 coding sequence is TGTGCCACCAGCAGAGACAGGGGCAACGAGCAGTACTTC.